Below, 3 T cell receptor beta chains from the same sample are listed, as sequenced in a study of blood T cell repertoires in COVID-19. This table comes from immunoSEQ multiplex PCR, and its TCRdb copy is limited to in-frame clones, with some not included. In the table there are just under 75,000 clones, approximately 88% of which are singletons. Specimen: peripheral blood. These receptor sequences come from an elderly man with active or convalescent COVID-19.

V gene TRBV28 combines with J gene TRBJ1-6, with a weak D call TRBD1 (5 bases). This CDR3 region has 15 residues. The ends were cut back, 6 bases at V and 2 bases at J, with 11 bases in the middle. CDR1 and CDR2 (germline): MDHEN, SYDVKM. In nucleotides, the CDR3 is TGTGCCAGCAGGCCAGGACACCCCTATAATTCACCCCTCCACTTT. Its translation is CASRPGHPYNSPLHF.

This clone was observed once. Its ends do not fully match the called genes, so a read error is possible. The chain is built from TRBV6-2 or TRBV6-3 and TRBJ2-7, with D possibly matching TRBD1 (6 bases). Germline CDR1 MNHEY, CDR2 SVGEGT. The CDR3 consists of 11 residues. DNA for the CDR3: TGTGCCAGCAGTTATAAAGGGACACCGAGCTTC. Encoded protein: CASSYKGTPSF.

This clone has more than one count but fewer than ten. The CDR3 is CASSEFFSTGELFF. As DNA, the CDR3 is TGTGCCAGCAGTGAATTTTTCAGCACCGGGGAGCTGTTTTTT. The rearrangement joins TRBV6-1 to TRBJ2-2; D is unclear. Trimming took off 2 bases at V and 4 bases at J, with 8 bases between the two ends. CDR1 and CDR2 (germline): MNHNS, SASEGT. The CDR3 is made up of 14 amino acids.